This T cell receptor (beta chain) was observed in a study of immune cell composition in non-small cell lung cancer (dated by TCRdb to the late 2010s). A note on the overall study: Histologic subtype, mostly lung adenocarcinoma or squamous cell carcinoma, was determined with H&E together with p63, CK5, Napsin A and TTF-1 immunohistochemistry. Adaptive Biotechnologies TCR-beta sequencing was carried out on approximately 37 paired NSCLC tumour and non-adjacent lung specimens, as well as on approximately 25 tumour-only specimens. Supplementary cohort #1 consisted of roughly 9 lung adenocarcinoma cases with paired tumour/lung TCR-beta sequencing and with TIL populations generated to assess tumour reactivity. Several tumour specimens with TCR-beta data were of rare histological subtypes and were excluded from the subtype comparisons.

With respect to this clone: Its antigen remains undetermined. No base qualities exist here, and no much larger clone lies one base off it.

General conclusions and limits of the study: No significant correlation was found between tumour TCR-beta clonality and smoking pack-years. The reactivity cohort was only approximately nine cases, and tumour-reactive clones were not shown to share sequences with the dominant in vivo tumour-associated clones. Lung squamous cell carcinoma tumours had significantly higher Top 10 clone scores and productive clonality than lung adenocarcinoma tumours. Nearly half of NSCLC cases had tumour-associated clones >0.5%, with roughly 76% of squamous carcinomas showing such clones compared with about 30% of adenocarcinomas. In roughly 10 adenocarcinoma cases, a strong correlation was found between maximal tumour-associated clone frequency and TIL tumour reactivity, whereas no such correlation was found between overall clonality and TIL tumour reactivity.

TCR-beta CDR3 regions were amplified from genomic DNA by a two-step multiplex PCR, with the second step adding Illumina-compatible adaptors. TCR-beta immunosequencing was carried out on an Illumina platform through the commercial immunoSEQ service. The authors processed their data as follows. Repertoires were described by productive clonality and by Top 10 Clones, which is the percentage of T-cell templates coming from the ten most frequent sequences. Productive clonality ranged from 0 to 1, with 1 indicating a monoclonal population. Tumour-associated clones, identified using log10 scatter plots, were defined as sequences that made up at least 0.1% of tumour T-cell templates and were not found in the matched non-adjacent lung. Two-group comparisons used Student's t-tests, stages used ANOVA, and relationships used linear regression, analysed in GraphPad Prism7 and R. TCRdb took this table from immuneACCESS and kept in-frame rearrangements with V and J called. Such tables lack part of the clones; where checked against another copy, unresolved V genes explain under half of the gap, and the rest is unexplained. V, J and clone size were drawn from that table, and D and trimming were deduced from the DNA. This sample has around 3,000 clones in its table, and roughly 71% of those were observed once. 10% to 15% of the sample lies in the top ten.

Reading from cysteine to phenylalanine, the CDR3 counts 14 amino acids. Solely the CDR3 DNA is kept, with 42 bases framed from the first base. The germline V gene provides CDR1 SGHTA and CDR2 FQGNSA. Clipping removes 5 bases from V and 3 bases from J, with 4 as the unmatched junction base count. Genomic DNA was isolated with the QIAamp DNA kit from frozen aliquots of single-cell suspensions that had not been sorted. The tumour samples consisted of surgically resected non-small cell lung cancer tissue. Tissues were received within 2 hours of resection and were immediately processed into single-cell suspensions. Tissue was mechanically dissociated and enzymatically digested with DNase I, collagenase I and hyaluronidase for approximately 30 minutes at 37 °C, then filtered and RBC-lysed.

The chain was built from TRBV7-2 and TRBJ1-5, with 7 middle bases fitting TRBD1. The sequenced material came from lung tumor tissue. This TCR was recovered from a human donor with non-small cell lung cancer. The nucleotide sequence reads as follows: TGTGCCAGCAGCCGAACAGGGGACAATCAGCCCCAGCATTTT. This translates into CASSRTGDNQPQHF.